The sequence of this TCR beta chain was determined in a study of T cells after yellow fever vaccination. General study findings and limits: Faster peaking, at day 5 versus 15, marked a secondary response that was weaker. Clones from primary vaccination mostly reappeared after the booster (around 96% CD4, approximately 86% CD8). Some clonotypes were seen in both the CD4 and the CD8 compartments. These made up a small share and likely arose from convergent recombination.

Template switching with 5'RACE generated the TCR cDNA and added a universal primer site and UMIs. From the 5' RACE reads, TCRdb called clonotypes with MiXCR, one entry per CDR3 protein. This table holds fewer than 400,000 distinct CDR3 sequences, about 6% found once. A few counts support this clonotype. Its target is not known. The TCR was taken from a man aged 25-40 years who received the YFV17D yellow fever vaccine. Sequencing was performed on PBMCs, taken 5 days after the yellow fever booster vaccination.

CDR3 coding DNA: TGTGCCAGCAGCCCATCACTAGCGGGCCTCACAGATACGCAGTATTTT. It encodes CASSPSLAGLTDTQYF. The rearrangement joins TRBV13 to TRBJ2-3, with TRBD2 matching over 9 bases. V trimming: 5 bases; J trimming: 2 bases; junction bases outside the gene matches: 8. The germline V gene has CDR1 PRHDT and CDR2 FYEKMQ (reference sequence). This CDR3 is 16 amino acids long.